This TCR beta chain emerged from a study of response to subunit inactivated influenza vaccine (dated by TCRdb to between 2017 and 2018). Looking at the study overall: Deep quantitative profiling of the T cell receptor repertoire was used in the study to follow responses to a trivalent subunit inactivated influenza vaccine.

Summary of the overall study and its limitations: The authors suggested that each seasonal influenza vaccination may recruit only a limited number of new T cells.

Library preparation used RT-PCR. The reads were generated on an Illumina HiSeq 2500. TCRdb reworked the public reads: Q25 trimming with fastp, MiXCR clone assembly, productive beta chains retained. Every distinct CDR3 protein forms one entry, paired with its most common genes and DNA. For this sample the table gives roughly 540,000 distinct CDR3 sequences, of which roughly 25% were detected only once. The top ten constitute roughly 2.8% of the sample. The CDR3 runs 11 amino acids, cysteine and phenylalanine included. Only the CDR3 DNA is retained, 33 bases long and in frame from the first base. CDR1 DFQATT and CDR2 SNEGSKA were looked up in the germline V gene (reference sequence). V and J are truncated by 6 bases and 5 bases respectively, leaving an intervening sequence of 10 bases. Of note for this clonotype: Which antigen it targets is not known. No clone much larger than this one lies a single base away; base qualities are absent.

Another study also made use of these data, one on T cells expressing NK-cell markers. As described in the second report: TCR beta cDNA libraries were made by 5'RACE template switching that added a universal primer site and unique molecular identifiers. TCR beta-chain repertoires were profiled in sorted CD3+CD56+NKG2C+, CD3+CD56+NKG2C- and CD3+CD56-NKG2C+ T-cell subsets from seven or eight donors. Among the eight sequenced donors, seven were HCMV-seropositive and one was HCMV-seronegative. To restrict sorting to alphabetaTCR-expressing T cells, an anti-gammadeltaTCR antibody was added in several experiments. In several donors, the dominant CD3+CD56+NKG2C+ clonotypes were found to rank among the top 10 CD8+ clonotypes and to make up about 1.0-8% of CD8+ T cells. Those dominant clonotypes were again the most abundant among CD3+CD56-NKG2C+ cells in a handful of donors, at about 25-65%. Whether the expanded NKG2C-expressing T cell clones were specific for HCMV antigens was left unclear. The eight sequenced donors were randomly selected healthy volunteers, three men and five women. HCMV serostatus was determined by detecting HCMV-specific IgG in serum with a commercial ELISA kit. Ficoll density gradient centrifugation was used to isolate peripheral blood mononuclear cells from blood. Using Miltenyi isolation kits, CD4+ and CD8+ T cells were isolated from PBMC through magnetic immunoseparation. Synthesis of cDNA was primed from the TCR beta constant segment and was followed by two consecutive PCR amplification steps. The libraries were sequenced on Illumina HiSeq 2000/2500, MiSeq or NextSeq, producing 2 x 150 bp reads. Reads were demultiplexed and grouped by UMI with MIGEC, and clonotypes were assembled and quantified with MiTCR. Only TCR cDNA sequences supported by at least two reads were kept to exclude erroneous sequences. Downstream repertoire analysis used the tcR package, and clonotypes were matched across fractions by CDR3 nucleotide sequence plus V segment. VDJmatch was used to annotate antigen specificity against VDJdb, with one amino acid substitution in CDR3 allowed.

The source was CD4+ T cells sorted from PBMCs, collected 11 to 12 days after vaccination. The chain is encoded by TRBV20-1 joined to TRBJ2-5; no D gene is confidently identified. This sequence originates from a man in his fifties or sixties who received an inactivated influenza vaccine. Donor details come from another sample of the same person, matched by shared clones. The CDR3 protein sequence reads: CSAKLAETQYF. The DNA sequence is given as TGCAGTGCCAAGCTTGCGGAGACCCAGTACTTC.